This is a list of T cell receptor beta chains from one sample in a study of blood T cell repertoires in COVID-19. Some clones are missing from TCRdb's copy, which holds only in-frame ones; the method was immunoSEQ multiplex PCR. Among 470,000 or so clones listed, around nine tenths were seen once. The sequencing input was PBMCs or T cells enriched from blood (not recorded which). The source is a young woman with acute COVID-19. CDR3s include the opening cysteine and the closing phenylalanine or tryptophan. The order of the fields is D gene, clone size, J gene, V gene, CDR3 protein, CDR3 DNA. The D gene is left open where the match is weak. Only some rows state a clone size, as once, few, many or a class for expanded clones.

d_gene: TRBD1
abundance: .
j_gene: TRBJ2-1
v_gene: TRBV27
CDR3aa: CASSRTGGALWEQFF
CDR3nt: TGTGCCAGCAGCCGGACAGGGGGCGCATTATGGGAGCAGTTCTTC

d_gene: TRBD1
abundance: .
j_gene: TRBJ2-1
v_gene: TRBV9
CDR3aa: CASSVGQADTTGGEQFF
CDR3nt: TGTGCCAGCAGCGTCGGACAGGCCGATACCACAGGGGGTGAGCAGTTCTTC

d_gene: .
abundance: once
j_gene: TRBJ2-1
v_gene: TRBV21-1
CDR3aa: CASSKDIVLGTRSNEQFF
CDR3nt: TGTGCCAGCAGCAAAGATATAGTTTTGGGGACAAGGAGCAATGAGCAGTTCTTC

d_gene: .
abundance: .
j_gene: TRBJ2-7
v_gene: TRBV5-1
CDR3aa: CASSLPGGSYEQYF
CDR3nt: TGCGCCAGCAGCTTGCCCGGGGGTTCCTACGAGCAGTACTTC

d_gene: .
abundance: .
j_gene: TRBJ2-1
v_gene: TRBV6-2/TRBV6-3
CDR3aa: CASSYRENEQFF
CDR3nt: TGTGCCAGCAGTTATAGAGAGAATGAGCAGTTCTTC

d_gene: .
abundance: once
j_gene: TRBJ2-5
v_gene: TRBV29-1
CDR3aa: CSVEDIIRWETQYF
CDR3nt: TGCAGCGTTGAAGATATAATTAGATGGGAGACCCAGTACTTC

d_gene: .
abundance: .
j_gene: TRBJ1-5
v_gene: TRBV27
CDR3aa: CASSTSGGYQPQHF
CDR3nt: TGTGCCAGCAGTACCTCGGGAGGTTATCAGCCCCAGCATTTT

d_gene: TRBD2
abundance: few
j_gene: TRBJ2-1
v_gene: TRBV7-2
CDR3aa: CASRLGAGGYNEQFF
CDR3nt: TGTGCCAGCAGGCTAGGAGCGGGAGGTTACAATGAGCAGTTCTTC

d_gene: .
abundance: .
j_gene: TRBJ2-3
v_gene: TRBV6-5
CDR3aa: CASSLIALSTDTQYF
CDR3nt: TGTGCCAGCAGTCTGATAGCGCTTAGCACAGATACGCAGTATTTT

d_gene: .
abundance: .
j_gene: TRBJ1-5
v_gene: TRBV30
CDR3aa: CAWSVVYQGVYSNQPQHF
CDR3nt: TGTGCCTGGAGTGTCGTTTACCAGGGTGTATATAGCAATCAGCCCCAGCATTTT

d_gene: .
abundance: .
j_gene: TRBJ2-7
v_gene: TRBV30
CDR3aa: CAWSAGAGYEQYF
CDR3nt: TGTGCCTGGAGTGCGGGAGCGGGCTACGAGCAGTACTTC

d_gene: TRBD2
abundance: .
j_gene: TRBJ2-1
v_gene: TRBV29-1
CDR3aa: CSVDKGLASYEQFF
CDR3nt: TGCAGCGTTGATAAGGGACTAGCGAGCTATGAGCAGTTCTTC

d_gene: .
abundance: once
j_gene: TRBJ2-7
v_gene: TRBV7-9
CDR3aa: CASSLAEPGEQYF
CDR3nt: TGTGCCAGCAGCTTAGCCGAGCCGGGGGAGCAGTACTTC

d_gene: TRBD1
abundance: .
j_gene: TRBJ1-5
v_gene: TRBV7-8
CDR3aa: CASSYSGGSNQPQHF
CDR3nt: TGTGCCAGCAGCTACTCAGGGGGGAGCAATCAGCCCCAGCATTTT

d_gene: TRBD2
abundance: .
j_gene: TRBJ2-1
v_gene: TRBV27
CDR3aa: CASRSAGGSYNEQFF
CDR3nt: TGTGCCAGCAGGTCAGCGGGAGGGTCATACAATGAGCAGTTCTTC

d_gene: TRBD1
abundance: .
j_gene: TRBJ1-2
v_gene: TRBV2
CDR3aa: CASRKGQQNYGYTF
CDR3nt: TGTGCCAGCAGAAAGGGACAGCAAAACTATGGCTACACCTTC

d_gene: TRBD2
abundance: .
j_gene: TRBJ2-1
v_gene: TRBV6-2/TRBV6-3
CDR3aa: CASSSSPYTTSGRGDNEQFF
CDR3nt: TGTGCCAGCAGTTCCAGTCCCTACACGACTAGCGGGAGGGGGGACAATGAGCAGTTCTTC

d_gene: .
abundance: once
j_gene: TRBJ2-7
v_gene: TRBV10-1
CDR3aa: CASSESKGLAHYEQYF
CDR3nt: TGCGCCAGCAGTGAGTCGAAGGGGCTTGCCCACTACGAGCAGTACTTC

d_gene: .
abundance: once
j_gene: TRBJ1-4
v_gene: TRBV30
CDR3aa: CAWSPVSSWSGEKLFF
CDR3nt: TGTGCCTGGAGTCCTGTATCGTCGTGGAGTGGTGAAAAACTGTTTTTT

d_gene: .
abundance: .
j_gene: TRBJ2-1
v_gene: TRBV14
CDR3aa: CASSQTQRSGLSSYNEQFF
CDR3nt: TGTGCCAGCAGCCAGACCCAACGTAGCGGCTTGAGCTCCTACAATGAGCAGTTCTTC

d_gene: TRBD1
abundance: few
j_gene: TRBJ1-5
v_gene: TRBV30
CDR3aa: CAWATGVRQPQHF
CDR3nt: TGTGCCTGGGCGACAGGGGTTCGGCAGCCCCAGCATTTT

d_gene: TRBD2
abundance: few
j_gene: TRBJ2-3
v_gene: TRBV7-9
CDR3aa: CASSLGPAGGGTDTQYF
CDR3nt: TGTGCCAGCAGCTTAGGTCCAGCGGGGGGGGGCACAGATACGCAGTATTTT

d_gene: TRBD1
abundance: .
j_gene: TRBJ2-7
v_gene: TRBV18
CDR3aa: CASSPQPGQVNGPYEQYF
CDR3nt: TGTGCCAGCTCACCACAGCCGGGACAGGTCAATGGGCCCTACGAGCAGTACTTC

d_gene: .
abundance: .
j_gene: TRBJ2-5
v_gene: TRBV7-9
CDR3aa: CASSLALGIQETQYF
CDR3nt: TGTGCCAGCAGCTTAGCGCTAGGAATACAAGAGACCCAGTACTTC

d_gene: TRBD1
abundance: .
j_gene: TRBJ1-1
v_gene: TRBV5-8
CDR3aa: CASSQDRIRSEAFF
CDR3nt: TGTGCCAGCAGCCAGGACAGGATACGATCTGAAGCTTTCTTT

d_gene: .
abundance: .
j_gene: TRBJ1-2
v_gene: TRBV5-1
CDR3aa: CASSLEGIRVYGYTF
CDR3nt: TGCGCCAGCAGCTTGGAAGGTATCAGGGTCTATGGCTACACCTTC

d_gene: .
abundance: .
j_gene: TRBJ2-6
v_gene: TRBV7-9
CDR3aa: CASSLLQVLPSGANVLTF
CDR3nt: TGTGCCAGCAGCTTACTGCAGGTTCTACCCTCTGGGGCCAACGTCCTGACTTTC

d_gene: TRBD2
abundance: once
j_gene: TRBJ2-3
v_gene: TRBV4-1
CDR3aa: CASSQEGLAGADTQYF
CDR3nt: TGCGCCAGCAGCCAAGAAGGGCTAGCGGGAGCTGATACGCAGTATTTT

d_gene: TRBD1
abundance: .
j_gene: TRBJ1-5
v_gene: TRBV10-3
CDR3aa: CAISKETGVGNQPQHF
CDR3nt: TGTGCCATCAGTAAAGAGACAGGGGTTGGCAATCAGCCCCAGCATTTT

d_gene: TRBD2
abundance: .
j_gene: TRBJ2-7
v_gene: TRBV6-2/TRBV6-3
CDR3aa: CASSYRGLAGDRYEQYF
CDR3nt: TGTGCCAGCAGTTACCGAGGACTAGCGGGAGATAGGTACGAGCAGTACTTC

d_gene: TRBD2
abundance: once
j_gene: TRBJ2-7
v_gene: TRBV6-4
CDR3aa: CASSVLAGGTYEQYF
CDR3nt: TGTGCCAGCAGTGTCCTAGCGGGGGGAACCTACGAGCAGTACTTC

d_gene: .
abundance: .
j_gene: TRBJ1-6
v_gene: TRBV28
CDR3aa: CASRSPNRPLHF
CDR3nt: TGTGCCAGCAGGAGCCCAAATCGGCCCCTCCACTTT

d_gene: TRBD2
abundance: once
j_gene: TRBJ2-3
v_gene: TRBV19
CDR3aa: CASSSGLAVSTDTQYF
CDR3nt: TGTGCCAGTAGTAGTGGACTAGCGGTTAGCACAGATACGCAGTATTTT

d_gene: TRBD1
abundance: .
j_gene: TRBJ1-5
v_gene: TRBV28
CDR3aa: CASRPQGARGNQPQHF
CDR3nt: TGTGCCAGCAGACCACAGGGGGCGCGAGGCAATCAGCCCCAGCATTTT

d_gene: TRBD1
abundance: .
j_gene: TRBJ2-5
v_gene: TRBV5-1
CDR3aa: CASSFDRGSGETQYF
CDR3nt: TGCGCCAGCAGCTTTGACAGGGGTAGTGGGGAGACCCAGTACTTC

d_gene: TRBD1
abundance: .
j_gene: TRBJ2-1
v_gene: TRBV19
CDR3aa: CASKRTGGDNEQFF
CDR3nt: TGTGCCAGTAAAAGGACAGGAGGCGACAATGAGCAGTTCTTC

d_gene: .
abundance: few
j_gene: TRBJ2-7
v_gene: TRBV27
CDR3aa: CASSPGPYRDSYEQYF
CDR3nt: TGTGCCAGCAGTCCAGGCCCGTACAGGGATAGCTACGAGCAGTACTTC

d_gene: TRBD1
abundance: .
j_gene: TRBJ1-2
v_gene: TRBV28
CDR3aa: CASSPRTGPQRYGYTF
CDR3nt: TGTGCCAGCAGTCCCAGGACAGGGCCCCAAAGATATGGCTACACCTTC

d_gene: .
abundance: .
j_gene: TRBJ2-3
v_gene: TRBV29-1
CDR3aa: CSGRTSTDTQYF
CDR3nt: TGCAGCGGCAGGACTAGCACAGATACGCAGTATTTT

d_gene: .
abundance: many
j_gene: TRBJ1-1
v_gene: TRBV10-3
CDR3aa: CAISEGRVSHTEAFF
CDR3nt: TGTGCCATCAGTGAGGGCAGGGTCTCGCACACTGAAGCTTTCTTT

d_gene: TRBD1
abundance: .
j_gene: TRBJ1-6
v_gene: TRBV12-3/TRBV12-4
CDR3aa: CASSDRVTLHF
CDR3nt: TGTGCCAGCAGTGACAGGGTGACCCTCCACTTT

d_gene: .
abundance: .
j_gene: TRBJ2-4
v_gene: TRBV20-1
CDR3aa: CSGRGTLEYF
CDR3nt: TGCAGTGGACGGGGGACCCTAGAGTACTTC

d_gene: .
abundance: .
j_gene: TRBJ2-7
v_gene: TRBV12-5
CDR3aa: CASGRVSYEQYF
CDR3nt: TGTGCTAGTGGTCGGGTCTCCTACGAGCAGTACTTC

d_gene: TRBD1
abundance: .
j_gene: TRBJ1-4
v_gene: TRBV5-1
CDR3aa: CASSTGTGMEKLFF
CDR3nt: TGCGCCAGCAGCACCGGGACAGGGATGGAAAAACTGTTTTTT

d_gene: .
abundance: .
j_gene: TRBJ2-1
v_gene: TRBV20-1
CDR3aa: CSASGAIPYNEQFF
CDR3nt: TGCAGTGCTAGTGGGGCGATCCCCTACAATGAGCAGTTCTTC

d_gene: TRBD1
abundance: .
j_gene: TRBJ1-4
v_gene: TRBV19
CDR3aa: CASSTLTDRGNGKLFF
CDR3nt: TGTGCCAGTAGTACCCTCACGGACAGGGGGAACGGAAAACTGTTTTTT

d_gene: .
abundance: .
j_gene: TRBJ2-1
v_gene: TRBV3-1/TRBV3-2
CDR3aa: CASSHNTNEQFF
CDR3nt: TGTGCCAGCAGCCACAACACGAATGAGCAGTTCTTC

d_gene: .
abundance: .
j_gene: TRBJ1-2
v_gene: TRBV4-1
CDR3aa: CASSASGDSYGYTF
CDR3nt: TGCGCCAGCAGCGCCTCAGGGGATAGCTATGGCTACACCTTC

d_gene: .
abundance: .
j_gene: TRBJ1-4
v_gene: TRBV5-1
CDR3aa: CASSLGFQGTSEKLFF
CDR3nt: TGCGCCAGCAGCTTGGGGTTCCAGGGGACGAGTGAAAAACTGTTTTTT

d_gene: .
abundance: .
j_gene: TRBJ2-2
v_gene: TRBV7-2
CDR3aa: CASSLRGGTGELFF
CDR3nt: TGTGCCAGCAGCTTAAGAGGAGGCACCGGGGAGCTGTTTTTT

d_gene: TRBD2
abundance: .
j_gene: TRBJ2-1
v_gene: TRBV5-6
CDR3aa: CASSLVAGEINEQFF
CDR3nt: TGTGCCAGCAGCTTGGTAGCGGGAGAGATCAATGAGCAGTTCTTC

d_gene: TRBD1
abundance: .
j_gene: TRBJ1-5
v_gene: TRBV9
CDR3aa: CASSVGQGGNQPQHF
CDR3nt: TGTGCCAGCAGCGTAGGACAGGGGGGTAATCAGCCCCAGCATTTT